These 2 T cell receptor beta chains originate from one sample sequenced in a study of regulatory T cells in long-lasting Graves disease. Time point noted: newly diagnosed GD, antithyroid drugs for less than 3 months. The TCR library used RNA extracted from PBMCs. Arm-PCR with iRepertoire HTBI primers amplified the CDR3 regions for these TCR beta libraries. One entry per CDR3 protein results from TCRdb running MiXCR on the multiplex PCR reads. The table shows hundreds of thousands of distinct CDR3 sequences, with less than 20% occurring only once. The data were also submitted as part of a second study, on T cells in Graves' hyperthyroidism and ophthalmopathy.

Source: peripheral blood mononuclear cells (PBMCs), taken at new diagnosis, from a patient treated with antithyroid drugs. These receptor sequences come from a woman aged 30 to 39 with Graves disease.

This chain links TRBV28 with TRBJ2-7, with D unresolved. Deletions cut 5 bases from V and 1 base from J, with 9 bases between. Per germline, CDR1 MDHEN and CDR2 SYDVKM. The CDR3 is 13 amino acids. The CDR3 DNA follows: TGTGCCAGCAGTCGAGGTCGTTCCTACGAGCAGTACTTC. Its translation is CASSRGRSYEQYF. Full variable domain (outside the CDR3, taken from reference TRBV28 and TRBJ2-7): DVKVTQSSRYLVKRTGEKVFLECVQDMDHENMFWYRQDPGLGLRLIYFSYDVKMKEKGDIPEGYSVSREKKERFSLILESASTNQTSMYLCASSRGRSYEQYFGPGTRLTVT.

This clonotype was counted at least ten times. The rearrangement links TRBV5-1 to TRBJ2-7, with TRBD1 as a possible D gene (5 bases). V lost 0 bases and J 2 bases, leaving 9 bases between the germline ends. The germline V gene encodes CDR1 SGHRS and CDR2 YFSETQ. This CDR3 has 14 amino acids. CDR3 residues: CASSLVQGTYEQYF. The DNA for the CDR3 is TGCGCCAGCAGCTTGGTTCAGGGAACCTACGAGCAGTACTTC.